This T cell receptor (beta chain) was recorded in a study of blood T cell repertoires in COVID-19. Clones were sequenced by immunoSEQ multiplex PCR, and TCRdb holds only the in-frame ones, with some missing. The sample lists tens of thousands of clones, less than 95% occurring once. This clone turned up a few times. The sequenced sample was peripheral blood. This receptor was obtained from a human donor in a cohort sampled during active COVID-19.

The CDR3 nucleotides are TGTGCCACCAGTGATTTCAAGGCACAGGGTGGCTATGGCTACACCTTC. It yields the protein CATSDFKAQGGYGYTF. The chain links TRBV24-1 to TRBJ1-2; possible D gene TRBD1, 6 bases. This CDR3 comprises 16 residues. V lost 1 base, J lost 4 bases, and 15 bases lay in between. Germline V gene data show CDR1 as KGHDR and CDR2 as SFDVKD.